Listed below are T cell receptor beta chains from one sample, sequenced in a study of OX40 agonist ivuxolimab in advanced cancers. TCRdb keeps only in-frame clones here, not all; method: immunoSEQ multiplex PCR. The sample contains approximately 17,000 clones, around three quarters of which appear only once. This specimen consisted of CD4+ or CD8+ T cells sorted from blood, obtained in a trial of the OX40 agonist ivuxolimab. These TCRs come from an adult with an advanced solid tumor such as melanoma, head and neck, liver or kidney cancer. CDR3s include the opening cysteine and the closing phenylalanine or tryptophan. Fields, in order: clone size, J gene, V gene, D gene, CDR3 DNA, CDR3 protein. D genes are given only for firm matches. Expanded clones get a size class; other rows say once, few or many, or leave the size out.

once | TRBJ2-5 | TRBV7-6 | - | TGTGCCAGCAGGGGACTTCAAGAGACCCAGTACTTC | CASRGLQETQYF
- | TRBJ2-5 | TRBV7-7 | - | TGTGCTAGCAGTCTCCCCTGGACAGCCAAAGAGACCCAGTACTTC | CASSLPWTAKETQYF
- | TRBJ1-1 | TRBV30 | TRBD1 | TGTGCCTGGAGTGGGGACAGAGAGTGGGGTGAAGCTTTCTTT | CAWSGDREWGEAFF
- | TRBJ2-7 | TRBV4-1 | TRBD2 | TGCGCCAGCAGCCAAGATCAAGCGGGAGCCTCCTACGAGCAGTACTTC | CASSQDQAGASYEQYF
- | TRBJ2-7 | TRBV28 | TRBD2 | TGTGCCAGCAGTTGGAGTCGGACTAGCACCTACGAGCAGTACTTC | CASSWSRTSTYEQYF
- | TRBJ1-2 | TRBV28 | TRBD1 | TGTGCCAGCAGTTTTCAGGGGGCGCGATCTAAGGGCTACACCTTC | CASSFQGARSKGYTF
- | TRBJ1-6 | TRBV5-4 | - | TGTGCCAGCAGCTTGTCGGGGGGGAATTCACCCCTCCACTTT | CASSLSGGNSPLHF
- | TRBJ2-6 | TRBV11-3 | - | TGTGCCAGCAGCCCCTCCAGGGGTTACGGGGCCAACGTCCTGACTTTC | CASSPSRGYGANVLTF
- | TRBJ2-7 | TRBV4-2 | TRBD2 | TGTGCCAGCAGCTTATCCGGACTAGCGGGCGAGCAGTACTTC | CASSLSGLAGEQYF
- | TRBJ1-2 | TRBV29-1 | TRBD1 | TGCAGCGTTGAAGAATTCGGGACAGGGGGCGCGCGCGGCTATGGCTACACCTTC | CSVEEFGTGGARGYGYTF
medium-sized | TRBJ1-1 | TRBV6-6 | - | TGTGCCAGCAGTTCGATCTACGGTAAAGACACTGAAGCTTTCTTT | CASSSIYGKDTEAFF
- | TRBJ1-5 | TRBV4-1 | - | TGCGCCAGCAGCCAAGATGACTTAGGGGAGCAGCCCCAGCATTTT | CASSQDDLGEQPQHF
- | TRBJ2-1 | TRBV11-2 | - | TGTGCCAGCAGCCCATTAGACAATGAGCAGTTCTTC | CASSPLDNEQFF
- | TRBJ2-2 | TRBV7-9 | - | TGTGCCAGCAGCTTAGGGACAGTCACCGGGGAGCTGTTTTTT | CASSLGTVTGELFF
- | TRBJ2-7 | TRBV27 | - | TGTGCCAGCAGTTTATATTCCCCCCCCGTAGACGAGCAGTACTTC | CASSLYSPPVDEQYF
- | TRBJ2-1 | TRBV7-7 | - | TGTGCCAGCACTCCCCGGGACGGACACAATGAGCAGTTCTTC | CASTPRDGHNEQFF
- | TRBJ1-1 | TRBV5-1 | - | TGCGCCAGCAGCTTGGCCATGACGGGACGGAACACTGAAGCTTTCTTT | CASSLAMTGRNTEAFF
few | TRBJ2-7 | TRBV30 | - | TGTGCCTGGACTCCCCTGTTAGGAGCTAGCGAGCAGTACTTC | CAWTPLLGASEQYF
- | TRBJ2-6 | TRBV27 | - | TGTGCCAGCAGTTACCCGCCTCGGAGAACTGGGGCCAACGTCCTGACTTTC | CASSYPPRRTGANVLTF
once | TRBJ2-1 | TRBV19 | TRBD2 | TGTGCCAGTAGTATAGATTGGACTAGCGGGAGGGCCTACAATGAGCAGTTCTTC | CASSIDWTSGRAYNEQFF
few | TRBJ1-5 | TRBV28 | TRBD1 | TGTGCCAGCAGGACAGGGAATTGGGATCAGCCCCAGCATTTT | CASRTGNWDQPQHF
- | TRBJ2-1 | TRBV2 | - | TGTGCCAGCAGTGAAGTGACGCTCAGCTCCTACAATGAGCAGTTCTTC | CASSEVTLSSYNEQFF
- | TRBJ2-7 | TRBV9 | - | TGTGCCAGCAGCGTAGGTAGAGATGACTACTACGAGCAGTACTTC | CASSVGRDDYYEQYF
- | TRBJ2-7 | TRBV27 | - | TGTGCCAGCAGTTCGGCCAATTCCTACGAGCAGTACTTC | CASSSANSYEQYF
- | TRBJ1-5 | TRBV6-5 | TRBD1 | TGTGCCAGCAGGGTCACAGGGGACAGCAATCAGCCCCAGCATTTT | CASRVTGDSNQPQHF
- | TRBJ1-5 | TRBV28 | - | TGTGCCAGCAGTCCGCTGCGGGACAGCAATCAGCCCCAGCATTTT | CASSPLRDSNQPQHF
few | TRBJ2-2 | TRBV10-3 | TRBD2 | TGTGCCATCAGTCCGGGGACTAGTTACGGCGGGGAGCTGTTTTTT | CAISPGTSYGGELFF
few | TRBJ2-1 | TRBV10-3 | TRBD2 | TGTGCCAGCTCTAGCGGGCTCAACAATGAGCAGTTCTTC | CASSSGLNNEQFF
- | TRBJ1-2 | TRBV27 | - | TGTGCCAGCAGCCGTACACCAGGGAGCGCCTATGGCTACACCTTC | CASSRTPGSAYGYTF
- | TRBJ1-2 | TRBV7-8 | TRBD1 | TGTGCCAGCAGCTTAGCGTTGACAGGGGATATTAATGGCTACACCTTC | CASSLALTGDINGYTF
- | TRBJ2-6 | TRBV19 | - | TGTGCCAGTAGTTCCAAATCACAAAGTCGGGCCAACGTCCTGACTTTC | CASSSKSQSRANVLTF
- | TRBJ2-1 | TRBV30 | - | TGTGCCTGGAGTTCCATCGGGACGGAGGCGGGTGAGCAGTTCTTC | CAWSSIGTEAGEQFF
- | TRBJ2-1 | TRBV2 | - | TGTGCCAGCAGGCAGGGTCTTGAGCAGTTCTTC | CASRQGLEQFF
few | TRBJ2-2 | TRBV23-1 | TRBD1 | TGCGCCAGCAGTCAATCAACAGGGGGCGGTACCGGGGAGCTGTTTTTT | CASSQSTGGGTGELFF
once | TRBJ2-5 | TRBV7-8 | - | TGTGCCAGCAGCCCCCGCACAGGGACGCAAGAGGAGACCCAGTACTTC | CASSPRTGTQEETQYF
- | TRBJ2-5 | TRBV27 | - | TGTGCCAGCAGTTTAGGGCTAGTGAGGGGGCAAGAGACCCAGTACTTC | CASSLGLVRGQETQYF
- | TRBJ2-7 | TRBV7-2 | - | TGTGCCAGCAGCTTCGCCGGAGCCTACGAGCAGTACTTC | CASSFAGAYEQYF
medium-sized | TRBJ1-1 | TRBV2 | TRBD1 | TGTGCCAGCAGCGGCTCCCACGACAGGGGGAACACTGAAGCTTTCTTT | CASSGSHDRGNTEAFF